This T cell receptor beta chain was found in a study of blood T cell repertoires in COVID-19. On the study more broadly: Collection of acute and convalescent COVID-19 samples took place in the United States, Italy and Spain. Sample material is recorded as cDNA or gDNA derived from T cells, B-cell-depleted T cells, or PBMCs.

Germline V gene sequence: CDR1 LGHDT, CDR2 YNNKEL (reference sequence). The CDR3 loop spans 14 amino acids. Trimming removed 2 bases from V and 7 bases from J; junction bases left unmatched: 2. As handled by the study authors: How many nucleated cells were present was estimated from reference gene primer amplification. Libraries were prepared by immunoSEQ multiplex PCR; TCRdb keeps only in-frame clonotypes and omits some of them. The V and J calls and the clone size are those of that table, but D and trimming were determined from the DNA. The sample consists of about 170,000 clones, roughly nine tenths of them appearing once.

The TCR originated in a woman at least 80 years old in a cohort sampled during active or convalescent COVID-19. Sequencing was carried out using peripheral blood. The chain has TRBV3-1 (or the pseudogene TRBV3-2) and TRBJ2-2; 9 nucleotides line up with TRBD2. CDR3: CASSQRTSDGELFF. In DNA form, the CDR3 reads TGTGCCAGCAGCCAACGGACTAGCGACGGGGAGCTGTTTTTT.